These 27 T cell receptor beta chains were all obtained from the same sample, sequenced in a study of T cell repertoires in cytomegalovirus infection. TCRdb analysed the reads with MiXCR anew, one entry per CDR3 protein. The table includes 150,000 to 200,000 distinct CDR3 sequences, under 30% detected once. Sequencing was performed on PBMCs. The source is a human donor in good health (CMV status not recorded). Some clones in this sample may be carry-over from other donors' samples.

In regard to this clonotype: One end of the junction does not line up with germline, which may come from a read error. V gene TRBV7-6 combines with J gene TRBJ2-3; 7 bases line up with TRBD2. Germline V lookup: CDR1 SGHVS, CDR2 FNYEAQ. CDR3 size: 15 residues. DNA of the CDR3: TGTGCTAGCAGCTTATCGACTAGCAAAACAGATACGCAGTATTTT. Its protein product is CASSLSTSKTDTQYF.

In regard to this clonotype: At one end, the junction sequence differs from germline, possibly due to a read error. The CDR3 DNA reads TGTGCCAGCAGTCTACAGGGGGGGCCCTACAATGAGCAGTTGTTC. Protein product: CASSLQGGPYNEQLF. This rearrangement joins TRBV6-5 to TRBJ2-1; TRBD1 might be the D (8 bases). CDR3 length: 15 residues. CDR1 and CDR2 (germline): MNHEY, SVGAGI.

The chain uses TRBV4-2 and TRBJ1-2; D is unclear. Trimming took 3 bases from V and 4 from J, leaving 3 bases between them. Per the germline V gene, CDR1 is LGHNA and CDR2 is YNFKEQ. The CDR3 spans 11 residues. Written as DNA, the CDR3 is TGTGCCAGCAGCCACGTCTATGGCTACACCTTC. Translating it yields CASSHVYGYTF.

This clonotype has only one observation. The chain links TRBV20-1 to TRBJ1-1; D is unclear. The germline V gene has CDR1 DFQATT and CDR2 SNEGSKA (reference sequence). The CDR3 is 13 residues long. The V gene lost 5 bases and the J gene lost 1 base, with 11 bases spanning the gap. The CDR3 loop is CSAGNRPNTEAFF. The CDR3 bases are TGCAGTGCTGGGAACAGACCGAACACTGAAGCTTTCTTT.

This sequence joins TRBV29-1 and TRBJ2-5; D is undetermined. CDR1 and CDR2 from the germline V gene are SQVTM and ANQGSEA. V was shortened by 1 base and J by 1 base, with 16 bases between the two germline ends. The CDR3 spans 16 residues. CDR3 loop: CSVEVGLSLLQETQYF. As DNA, the CDR3 is TGCAGCGTTGAAGTCGGCCTTTCTCTCCTCCAAGAGACCCAGTACTTC.

This clonotype has more than one count but fewer than ten. The J gene is TRBJ2-2, the V gene TRBV2; the match to TRBD2 covers 11 bases. The CDR3 is made up of 16 amino acids. The trim removed 5 bases at V and 5 bases at J, leaving 7 bases unmatched. Germline V gene lookup returns CDR1 SNHLY and CDR2 FYNNEI. CDR3 DNA sequence: TGTGCCAGCAGTCTGACTAGCGGGGTCGGTACCGGGGAGCTGTTTTTT. This codes for CASSLTSGVGTGELFF. Together with reference TRBV2 and TRBJ2-2, the CDR3 gives the full variable domain: EPEVTQTPSHQVTQMGQEVILRCVPISNHLYFYWYRQILGQKVEFLVSFYNNEISEKSEIFDDQFSVERPDGSNFTLKIRSTKLEDSAMYFCASSLTSGVGTGELFFGEGSRLTVL.

J is TRBJ2-7 and V is TRBV11-2; no clear D gene. The CDR3 extends over 14 amino acids. V was cut by 3 bases and J by 3 bases, with 12 bases left in between. Germline assignment: CDR1 SGHAT and CDR2 FQNNGV. The CDR3 loop reads CASSFWTADYEQYF. CDR3 bases: TGTGCCAGCAGCTTTTGGACCGCCGACTACGAGCAGTACTTC.

The rearrangement joins TRBV6-6 to TRBJ2-2, with 12 positions matching TRBD2. Trimming removed 6 bases from V and 0 bases from J; junction bases left unmatched: 5. The CDR3 contains 17 residues. The germline V gene encodes CDR1 MNHNY and CDR2 SVGAGI (reference sequence). This chain's CDR3 is CASSPTSGGPNTGELFF. The CDR3 region has the DNA TGTGCCAGCAGCCCGACTAGCGGGGGACCGAACACCGGGGAGCTGTTTTTT.

This clonotype was seen repeatedly, ten times or more. This chain joins TRBV7-9 and TRBJ1-6; D unresolved. The germline gives CDR1 SEHNR, CDR2 FQNEAQ (reference sequence). V shed 1 base and J shed 7 bases, with 17 bases lying between them. The CDR3 runs to 17 residues. The CDR3 region has the DNA TGTGCCAGCAGCTTAGGGGGAGGCAGGAGATACAATTCACCCCTCCACTTT. Protein product: CASSLGGGRRYNSPLHF.

This chain joins TRBV6-6 and TRBJ2-2; TRBD1 aligns across 9 bases. Germline loops: CDR1 MNHNY, CDR2 SVGAGI (reference sequence). After removal of 6 bases from V and 5 bases from J, the junction contained 13 bases not matched to a gene. The length of the CDR3 is 17 residues. CDR3 region: CASRLYRDRDKTGELFF. In DNA form, the CDR3 reads TGTGCCAGCAGGCTTTACCGGGACAGGGATAAGACCGGGGAGCTGTTTTTT.

This clonotype was seen only a few times. This chain uses TRBV7-2 with TRBJ2-3, with D possibly called TRBD1 or TRBD2 (5 bases each). Germline V gene sequence: CDR1 SGHTA, CDR2 FQGNSA. V was shortened by 5 bases and J by 2 bases, with 14 bases between the two germline ends. There are 15 residues in the CDR3. The CDR3: CASSPTRGYTDTQYF. CDR3 sequence (DNA): TGTGCCAGCAGCCCTACTAGGGGTTACACAGATACGCAGTATTTT.

The chain combines TRBV5-6 with TRBJ1-1; D gene uncertain. Germline CDR1 SGHDT, CDR2 YYEEEE. Trimming cost V 2 bases and J 4 bases, with 9 bases left between them. This CDR3 contains 13 residues. CDR3 loop: CASSFLRLTEAFF. CDR3 nucleotides: TGTGCCAGCAGCTTCTTGCGCCTCACTGAAGCTTTCTTT.

CDR3 nucleotide sequence: TGCGCCAGCAGCACCCTTGCGGGGGGTTTGGCGACCCAGTACTTC. Its protein product is CASSTLAGGLATQYF. This sequence joins TRBV5-1 and TRBJ2-5; 8 nucleotides align to TRBD2. CDR3 length: 15 amino acids. Germline CDR1 is SGHRS and CDR2 is YFSETQ. V trimming: 4 bases; J trimming: 7 bases; junction bases outside the gene matches: 12.

The V gene is TRBV7-6, the J gene TRBJ2-1; D may be TRBD2 (7 bases). This CDR3 contains 16 residues. Germline V gene sequence: CDR1 SGHVS, CDR2 FNYEAQ. Deletions cut 3 bases from V and 2 bases from J, with 14 bases between. The CDR3 nucleotides are TGTGCCAGCAGCTTGGGGGGGCGGGGGACCTACAATGAGCAGTTCTTC. Translating gives CASSLGGRGTYNEQFF.

This clonotype was detected a few times. This rearrangement joins TRBV15 to TRBJ1-5; the D is unclear. There are 15 residues in the CDR3. Germline V gene sequence: CDR1 LNHNV, CDR2 YYDKDF (reference sequence). V was shortened by 5 bases and J by 1 base, with 12 bases between the two germline ends. The CDR3 is CATSSVSWSNQPQHF. In DNA form, the CDR3 reads TGTGCCACCAGCTCCGTCAGCTGGAGCAATCAGCCCCAGCATTTT.

This clonotype was picked up a small number of times. This CDR3 is CASSFSRTSQNEQFF. In DNA form, the CDR3 reads TGTGCCAGCAGCTTCTCCCGGACTAGCCAGAATGAGCAGTTCTTC. V usage is TRBV7-2 and J usage is TRBJ2-1; 8 bases are a match to TRBD2. Germline CDR1 and CDR2: SGHTA and FQGNSA. V shed 3 bases and J 7 bases; nucleotides not matched to a gene: 8. There are 15 residues in the CDR3.

The J gene is TRBJ2-1, the V gene TRBV20-1; D perhaps matches TRBD1 (6 bases). Per germline, CDR1 DFQATT and CDR2 SNEGSKA (reference sequence). The germline V and J ends were trimmed by 7 bases and 2 bases, with 18 bases remaining between them. The CDR3 totals 15 residues. CDR3 in DNA: TGCAGTGGTACCAACCCGGACAGAACCTACAATGAGCAGTTCTTC. Encoded protein: CSGTNPDRTYNEQFF.

The genes are TRBV18 and TRBJ1-3, with D possibly being TRBD1 (5 bases). The CDR3 is made up of 16 amino acids. Trimming took 2 bases from V and 0 from J, leaving 11 bases between them. Germline V lookup: CDR1 KGHSH, CDR2 LQKENI. CDR3 protein: CASSPRQGVSGNTIYF. The DNA of the CDR3 is TGTGCCAGCTCACCAAGGCAGGGAGTCTCTGGAAACACCATATATTTT. The whole variable domain, filled in from reference TRBV18 and TRBJ1-3, reads NAGVMQNPRHLVRRRGQEARLRCSPMKGHSHVYWYRQLPEEGLKFMVYLQKENIIDESGMPKERFSAEFPKEGPSILRIQQVVRGDSAAYFCASSPRQGVSGNTIYFGEGSWLTVV.

This clonotype was counted between two and nine times. V usage is TRBV7-8 and J usage is TRBJ1-4; 9 nucleotides line up with TRBD1. The V segment lost 2 bases and the J segment 11 bases; nucleotides outside the gene matches: 9. CDR1 is SGHVS, CDR2 FQNEAQ, per germline. This CDR3 has 15 amino acids. The CDR3 sequence: CASSLSTGGSLKLFF. Here the CDR3 DNA reads TGTGCCAGCAGCTTATCGACAGGGGGAAGTTTGAAACTGTTTTTT.

The rearrangement joins TRBV19 to TRBJ1-3, with D perhaps TRBD1 (5 bases). CDR3 size: 14 residues. V gave up 6 bases and J gave up 0 bases, with 9 bases separating them. The germline V gene has CDR1 LNHDA and CDR2 SQIVND (reference sequence). The CDR3, as DNA: TGTGCCAGTAGATCGACAGTCTCTGGAAACACCATATATTTT. Translated, it gives CASRSTVSGNTIYF. The complete variable domain, with remaining parts taken from reference TRBV19 and TRBJ1-3, reads DGGITQSPKYLFRKEGQNVTLSCEQNLNHDAMYWYRQDPGQGLRLIYYSQIVNDFQKGDIAEGYSVSREKKESFPLTVTSAQKNPTAFYLCASRSTVSGNTIYFGEGSWLTVV.

V and J are TRBV2 and TRBJ2-1, with no clear D. The CDR3 is 12 amino acids. The ends were cut back, 9 bases at V and 0 bases at J, with 6 bases in the middle. Per germline, CDR1 SNHLY and CDR2 FYNNEI. The CDR3 coding sequence is TGTGCCAGTCGCAGCTCCTACAATGAGCAGTTCTTC. This translates into CASRSSYNEQFF.

Only a few counts were recorded for this clonotype. This may be a read error, as it is one base from a much larger clone. The gene calls are TRBV7-2 and TRBJ1-1; D is undetermined. Germline assignment: CDR1 SGHTA and CDR2 FQGNSA. The CDR3 has 12 residues. Trimming took off 1 base at V and 7 bases at J, with 7 bases between the two ends. The CDR3 here is CASSLEVGEAFF. CDR3 bases: TGTGCCAGCAGCTTAGAGGTCGGTGAAGCTTTCTTT.

As concerns this clonotype: At one of its ends the junction is not consistent with the germline gene, which may arise from a read error. This chain connects TRBV7-7 to TRBJ2-5; TRBD2 agrees at 8 bases. The CDR3 length is 20 residues. The germline gives CDR1 SSHAT, CDR2 FNYEAQ (reference sequence). The CDR3 nucleotides are TGTGCTAGCAGCCGCACCTGGTCACCCCGGGGCGGGGGGAATCAAGAGACCCAGTACTTC. Its translation: CASSRTWSPRGGGNQETQYF.

This clonotype came up many times. J is TRBJ1-1 and V is TRBV7-2, with D unresolved. The length of the CDR3 is 13 residues. With 6 bases removed from V and 6 bases from J, the gap between germline ends came to 14 bases. Germline V gives CDR1 SGHTA, CDR2 FQGNSA. The CDR3 coding sequence is TGTGCCAGCAGTTACGACATCTACTCTGAAGCTTTCTTT. This translates into CASSYDIYSEAFF.

The chain links TRBV11-2 to TRBJ1-1; D is perhaps TRBD1 (5 bases). V was cut by 7 bases and J by 5 bases, with 11 bases left in between. This CDR3 comprises 12 residues. The germline gives CDR1 SGHAT, CDR2 FQNNGV. The CDR3 DNA sequence: TGTGCCAGCACCCTGGGGGAGACTGAAGCTTTCTTT. It yields the protein CASTLGETEAFF. Looking up the rest from reference TRBV11-2 and TRBJ1-1 gives the full variable domain: EAGVAQSPRYKIIEKRQSVAFWCNPISGHATLYWYQQILGQGPKLLIQFQNNGVVDDSQLPKDRFSAERLKGVDSTLKIQPAKLEDSAVYLCASTLGETEAFFGQGTRLTVV.

A few counts support this clonotype. The rearrangement links TRBV5-4 to TRBJ2-3; no definite D call. The germline V gene has CDR1 SGHNT and CDR2 YYREEE (reference sequence). The CDR3 totals 14 residues. Between the trimmed V and J ends, which lost 0 bases and 2 bases, there was a span of 7 bases. The CDR3: CASSLAGPTDTQYF. The CDR3 DNA follows: TGTGCCAGCAGCTTGGCCGGGCCCACAGATACGCAGTATTTT.

The V call is TRBV2, the J call TRBJ2-6; D remains ambiguous. The CDR3 is 14 residues long. The V end lost 6 bases, the J end lost 5 bases, and 11 bases lay between the germline ends. The V gene's germline CDR1 is SNHLY and CDR2 FYNNEI. CDR3 nucleotides: TGTGCCAGCAGCGGCCTGGCCAGGGCCAACGTCCTGACTTTC. Translating gives CASSGLARANVLTF.